Included here is one TCR beta chain sequence, with context. Germline V gene sequence: CDR1 MNHEY, CDR2 SVGAGI. There are 14 residues in the CDR3. The germline V and J ends were trimmed by 7 bases and 0 bases, with 9 bases remaining between them. Measured with immunoSEQ multiplex PCR; TCRdb has only the in-frame clones, and not every one. The sample holds roughly 150,000 clones, 82% seen once. The source of the sample is a study of blood T cell repertoires in COVID-19. Study context: From T cells, B-cell-depleted T cells, or PBMCs came the material, which was cDNA or gDNA.

Those enrolled, adults aged roughly 18 to 89 years, came from 25 or so US areas. Researchers sorted participants into cohorts using their self-reported clinical history. Donors of Cohort 3 who recovered were those that had two negative PCRs, clearance, or symptom resolution. The sample was PBMCs or T cells enriched from blood (not recorded which). The chain joins TRBV6-5 to TRBJ2-2; D unclear. The origin of this receptor is a man between 60 and 70 years old who had recovered from COVID-19. The CDR3 loop reads CASKNQANTGELFF. Here the CDR3 DNA reads TGTGCCAGCAAGAACCAGGCGAACACCGGGGAGCTGTTTTTT.